The source of this TCR beta chain is a study of CD8+ T cells in alopecia areata. Treatment specified: oral pan-JAK inhibitor, 5-10 mg twice daily. General study points: Mouse data revealed clearer TCR sharing than patient data did, a gap possibly tied to HLA.

RNA extraction was followed by reverse transcription into cDNA, which acted as the sequencing template. TCRdb's table, derived via immunoSEQ multiplex PCR, lists solely in-frame clones and lacks some. The sample lists fewer than 200,000 clones; roughly 53% were seen once. The CDR3 has 13 amino acids. V was cut by 4 bases and J by 3 bases, with 9 bases left in between. Germline lookup yields CDR1 MGHRA and CDR2 YSYEKL. About this clone itself: What it binds is not known.

This chain links TRBV4-1 with TRBJ1-1; no firm D call. The source was CD8+ T cells sorted from blood, collected at week 24, from a patient treated with tofacitinib. The sequence was collected from a human donor with alopecia areata. The CDR3 here is CASSPAGYTEAFF. The CDR3 DNA is TGCGCCAGCAGCCCCGCGGGGTACACTGAAGCTTTCTTT.